This TCR beta chain was captured by sequencing in a study of response to subunit inactivated influenza vaccine. This clonotype was picked up a small number of times. This CDR3 is 11 amino acids long. Trimming pared 3 bases from V and 8 bases from J, leaving 5 bases between. Germline CDR1 and CDR2: MDHEN and SYDVKM. Via MiXCR, TCRdb re-called the RT-PCR reads, giving one row per CDR3 protein. The data show around 200,000 distinct CDR3 sequences, with 12% seen just once and less than 30% held by the top ten. This sample was shared with a second study, whose subject was T cells expressing NK-cell markers. Per that paper: Template switching by 5'RACE with UMIs generated the TCR beta cDNA. Repertoire data for TCR beta were derived from sorted T cells (CD3+CD56+NKG2C+, CD3+CD56+NKG2C- and CD3+CD56-NKG2C+). Among eight sequenced donors, seven carried HCMV seropositivity while one was seronegative. Restricting sorting to alpha-beta TCR T cells was achieved in several experiments by an anti-gamma-delta TCR antibody.

The J gene is TRBJ2-1, the V gene TRBV28; D remains ambiguous. Specimen: CD8+ T cells sorted from PBMCs, collected 11 to 12 days after vaccination. This clonotype originated in a man aged 50 or older who received an inactivated influenza vaccine. The CDR3 DNA follows: TGTGCCAGCAGTTTTTCTCATGAGCAGTTCTTC. Its translation: CASSFSHEQFF. Supplemented by reference TRBV28 and TRBJ2-1, the full variable domain reads DVKVTQSSRYLVKRTGEKVFLECVQDMDHENMFWYRQDPGLGLRLIYFSYDVKMKEKGDIPEGYSVSREKKERFSLILESASTNQTSMYLCASSFSHEQFFGPGTRLTVL.